The clone carrying this TCR beta chain was counted once. J was trimmed by 0 bases and V by 3 bases; bases with no gene match: 4. CDR1 LNHDA and CDR2 SQIVND come from the germline V gene (reference sequence). CDR3 length: 16 residues. The data originate from a study of OX40 agonist ivuxolimab in advanced cancers. The repertoire was sequenced with immunoSEQ multiplex PCR; TCRdb's copy has only in-frame clones and lacks some. The profile shows approximately 35,000 clones, 65% to 75% of them singletons. The starting material was CD4+ or CD8+ T cells sorted from blood, obtained in a trial of the OX40 agonist ivuxolimab. The receptor's source is an adult with an advanced solid tumor such as melanoma, head and neck, liver or kidney cancer. The chain recombines TRBV19 with TRBJ2-1; the match to TRBD2 covers 8 bases. The CDR3 bases are TGTGCCAGTAGTATGGGCGGGGGGAGCTCCTACAATGAGCAGTTCTTC. It codes for CASSMGGGSSYNEQFF. The full variable domain, with the rest looked up from reference TRBV19 and TRBJ2-1, is DGGITQSPKYLFRKEGQNVTLSCEQNLNHDAMYWYRQDPGQGLRLIYYSQIVNDFQKGDIAEGYSVSREKKESFPLTVTSAQKNPTAFYLCASSMGGGSSYNEQFFGPGTRLTVL.